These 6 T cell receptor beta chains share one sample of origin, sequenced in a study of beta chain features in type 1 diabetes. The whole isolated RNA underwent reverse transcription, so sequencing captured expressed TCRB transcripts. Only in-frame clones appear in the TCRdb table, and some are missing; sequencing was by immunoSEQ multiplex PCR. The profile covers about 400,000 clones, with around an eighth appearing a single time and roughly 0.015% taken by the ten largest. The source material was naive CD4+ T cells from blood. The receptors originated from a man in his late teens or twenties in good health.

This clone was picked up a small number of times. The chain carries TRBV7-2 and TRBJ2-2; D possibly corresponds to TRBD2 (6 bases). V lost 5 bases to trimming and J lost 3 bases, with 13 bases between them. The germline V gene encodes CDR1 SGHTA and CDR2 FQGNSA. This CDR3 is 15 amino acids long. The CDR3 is CASSQWDLYTGELFF. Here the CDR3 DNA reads TGTGCCAGCAGCCAATGGGACTTATACACCGGGGAGCTGTTTTTT. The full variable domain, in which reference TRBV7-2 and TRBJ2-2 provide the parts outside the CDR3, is GAGVSQSPSNKVTEKGKDVELRCDPISGHTALYWYRQSLGQGLEFLIYFQGNSAPDKSGLPSDRFSAERTGGSVSTLTIQRTQQEDSAVYLCASSQWDLYTGELFFGEGSRLTVL.

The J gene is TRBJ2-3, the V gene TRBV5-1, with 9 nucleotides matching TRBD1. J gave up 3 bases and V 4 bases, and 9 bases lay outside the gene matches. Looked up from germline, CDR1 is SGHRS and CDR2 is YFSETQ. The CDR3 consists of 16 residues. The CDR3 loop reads CASSPSGQGETDTQYF. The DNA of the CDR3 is TGCGCCAGCAGCCCCTCGGGACAGGGTGAGACAGATACGCAGTATTTT. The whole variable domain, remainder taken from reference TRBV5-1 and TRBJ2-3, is KAGVTQTPRYLIKTRGQQVTLSCSPISGHRSVSWYQQTPGQGLQFLFEYFSETQRNKGNFPGRFSGRQFSNSRSEMNVSTLELGDSALYLCASSPSGQGETDTQYFGPGTRLTVL.

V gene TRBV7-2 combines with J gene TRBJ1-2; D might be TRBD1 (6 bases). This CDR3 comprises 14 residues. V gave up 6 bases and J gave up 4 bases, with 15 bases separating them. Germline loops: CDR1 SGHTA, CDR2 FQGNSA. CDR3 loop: CASSPISGAYGYTF. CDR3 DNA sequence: TGTGCCAGCAGTCCTATCTCAGGGGCCTATGGCTACACCTTC.

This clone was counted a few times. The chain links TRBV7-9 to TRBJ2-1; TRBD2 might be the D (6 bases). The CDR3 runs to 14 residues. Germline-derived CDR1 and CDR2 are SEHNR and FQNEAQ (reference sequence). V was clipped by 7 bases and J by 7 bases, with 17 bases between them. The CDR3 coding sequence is TGTGCCAGCAAGGCGGGGCCGGCTAAGAATGAGCAGTTCTTC. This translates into CASKAGPAKNEQFF.

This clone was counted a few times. Here the CDR3 DNA reads TGTGCCAGTAGTGTCGGACAGGGACATGGCTACACCTTC. This codes for CASSVGQGHGYTF. This chain links TRBV19 with TRBJ1-2; 8 bases align to TRBD1. The CDR3 extends over 13 amino acids. From germline, CDR1 is LNHDA and CDR2 SQIVND (reference sequence). V lost 5 bases and J lost 6; bases outside the gene matches: 5.

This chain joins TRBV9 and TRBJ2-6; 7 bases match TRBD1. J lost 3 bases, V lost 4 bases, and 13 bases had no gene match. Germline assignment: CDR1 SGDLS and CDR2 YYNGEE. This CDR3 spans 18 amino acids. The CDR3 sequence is CASSLSGAGGNGANVLTF. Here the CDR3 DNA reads TGTGCCAGCAGCCTGTCTGGGGCAGGGGGAAATGGGGCCAACGTCCTGACTTTC. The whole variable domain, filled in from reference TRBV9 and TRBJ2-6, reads DSGVTQTPKHLITATGQRVTLRCSPRSGDLSVYWYQQSLDQGLQFLIQYYNGEERAKGNILERFSAQQFPDLHSELNLSSLELGDSALYFCASSLSGAGGNGANVLTFGAGSRLTVL.